This T cell receptor (beta chain) was identified in a study of T cells in Graves' hyperthyroidism and ophthalmopathy. Findings of the study overall: In simple terms, a model built on 13 V-J features told ophthalmopathy apart from stable hyperthyroidism. Also found in blood were most expanded thyroid clonotypes above 0.001. Ophthalmopathy was identified by the model a median roughly six months ahead of onset.

As concerns this clonotype: Antigen specificity is unknown.

Newly diagnosed hyperthyroidism, duration under 2 months, in patients aged 18 to 65. J lost 5 bases, V lost 0 bases, and 7 bases had no gene match. Looked up from germline, CDR1 is SGDLS and CDR2 is YYNGEE. This CDR3 is built from 15 residues. Amplified regions were TCR beta CDR3 sequences from RNA transcripts. The HTBI primer set served for first-round RT-PCR of the TCR CDR3. TCRdb re-called the multiplex PCR reads through MiXCR, storing one row per CDR3 protein. This table has some 460,000 distinct CDR3 sequences, about 15% appearing once. The chain joins TRBV9 to TRBJ1-2; 7 bases line up with TRBD1. The sequencing sample was made of blood. The receptor's source is a woman aged 18-30 years with Graves' hyperthyroidism. Written as DNA, the CDR3 is TGTGCCAGCAGCGTAGGGGGGGGACAGCATTATGGCTACACCTTC. Residues: CASSVGGGQHYGYTF.